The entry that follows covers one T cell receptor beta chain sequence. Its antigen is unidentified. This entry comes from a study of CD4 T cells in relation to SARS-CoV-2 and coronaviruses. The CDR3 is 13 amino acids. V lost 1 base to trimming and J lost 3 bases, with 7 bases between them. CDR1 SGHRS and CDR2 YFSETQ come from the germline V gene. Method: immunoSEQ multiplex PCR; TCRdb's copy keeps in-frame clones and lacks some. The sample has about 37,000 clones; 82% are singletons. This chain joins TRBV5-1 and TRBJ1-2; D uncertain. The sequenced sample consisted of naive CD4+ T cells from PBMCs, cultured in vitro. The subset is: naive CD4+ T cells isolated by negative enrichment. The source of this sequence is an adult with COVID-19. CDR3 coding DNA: TGCGCCAGCAGCTTGTCCGGGGACTATGGCTACACCTTC. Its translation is CASSLSGDYGYTF.